The source of this TCR beta chain is a study of liver allograft versus peripheral blood T cells (TCRdb year 2020). Background on the whole study: T cell receptor repertoires present within transplanted livers were compared with repertoires in the peripheral blood of liver transplant recipients.

Within its sample, this clonotype is medium-sized (0.01 to 0.1%). Its antigen remains undetermined. No base quality values were provided; no much bigger clone lies one nucleotide off. TCRdb records Illumina MiSeq as the sequencer. TCRdb cleaned the public reads at Q25 with fastp, built clones with MiXCR and kept in-frame beta chains. Identical CDR3 proteins give one entry, which carries the most common genes and DNA. The sample has over 3,500 distinct CDR3 sequences on record, roughly 16% of them singletons. The top ten constitute 21% of the sample. CDR1 and CDR2 are read off the germline V gene as KGHDR and SFDVKD. Inclusive of the bounding cysteine and phenylalanine, the CDR3 is 16 residues long. Only CDR3 DNA remains: 48 bases, in frame from the first base. V and J lose 2 bases and 9 bases, and a span of 19 bases separates them. Summary of the overall study and its limitations: According to the report, the T cell receptor repertoires detected in peripheral blood were different from the repertoires found inside liver allografts.

The V and J genes are TRBV24-1 and TRBJ2-1, and TRBD2 may be the D gene, going by 6 matching bases. The source of this sequence is a human patient who had a liver transplant. Donor T cells from the graft may be present among the T cells after a transplant. The bases read TGTGCCACCAGTGATTCTACACCCGGGAGAGGGAGTGAGCAGTTCTTC. The translation is CATSDSTPGRGSEQFF.